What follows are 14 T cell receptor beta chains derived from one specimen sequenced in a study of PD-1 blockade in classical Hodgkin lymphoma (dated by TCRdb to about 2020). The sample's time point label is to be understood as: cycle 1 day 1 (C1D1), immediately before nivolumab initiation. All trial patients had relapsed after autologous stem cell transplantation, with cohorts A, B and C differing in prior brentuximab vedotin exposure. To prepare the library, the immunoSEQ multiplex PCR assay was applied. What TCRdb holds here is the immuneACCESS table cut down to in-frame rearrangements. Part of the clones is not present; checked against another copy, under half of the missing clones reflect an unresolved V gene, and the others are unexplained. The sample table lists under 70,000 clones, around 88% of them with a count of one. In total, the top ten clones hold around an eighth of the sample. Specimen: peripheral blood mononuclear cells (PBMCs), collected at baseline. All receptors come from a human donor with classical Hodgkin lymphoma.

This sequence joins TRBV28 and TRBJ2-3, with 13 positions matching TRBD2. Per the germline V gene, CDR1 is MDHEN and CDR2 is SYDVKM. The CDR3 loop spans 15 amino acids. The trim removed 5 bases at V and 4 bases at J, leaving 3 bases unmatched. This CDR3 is CASSQLAGGADTQYF. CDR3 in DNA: TGTGCCAGCAGTCAACTAGCGGGGGGGGCAGATACGCAGTATTTT.

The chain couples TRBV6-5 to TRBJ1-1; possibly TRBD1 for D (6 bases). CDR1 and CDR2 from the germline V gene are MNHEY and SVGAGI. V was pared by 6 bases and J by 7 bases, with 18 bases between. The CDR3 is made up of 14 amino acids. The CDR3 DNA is TGTGCCAGCAGATCCGGGCAGGGGACTTTTGAAGCTTTCTTT. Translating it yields CASRSGQGTFEAFF.

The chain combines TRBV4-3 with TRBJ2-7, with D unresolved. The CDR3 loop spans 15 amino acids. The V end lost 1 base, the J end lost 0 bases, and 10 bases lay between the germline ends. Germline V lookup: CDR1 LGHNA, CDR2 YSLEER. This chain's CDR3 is CASSQGRSSSYEQYF. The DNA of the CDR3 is TGCGCCAGCAGCCAAGGTAGGAGCAGCTCCTACGAGCAGTACTTC.

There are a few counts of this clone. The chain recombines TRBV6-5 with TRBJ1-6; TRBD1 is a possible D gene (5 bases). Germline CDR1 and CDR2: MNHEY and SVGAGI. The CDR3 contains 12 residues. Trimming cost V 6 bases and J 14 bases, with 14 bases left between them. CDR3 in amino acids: CASRPDWGALHF. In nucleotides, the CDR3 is TGTGCCAGCAGGCCGGACTGGGGGGCCCTCCACTTT.

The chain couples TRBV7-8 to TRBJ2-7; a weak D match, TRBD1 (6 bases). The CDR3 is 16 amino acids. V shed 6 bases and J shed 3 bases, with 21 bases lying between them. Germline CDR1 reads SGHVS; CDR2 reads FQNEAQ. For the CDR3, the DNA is TGTGCCAGCAGTTCCAAACGACAGGCCCCCTACTACGAGCAGTACTTC. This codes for CASSSKRQAPYYEQYF.

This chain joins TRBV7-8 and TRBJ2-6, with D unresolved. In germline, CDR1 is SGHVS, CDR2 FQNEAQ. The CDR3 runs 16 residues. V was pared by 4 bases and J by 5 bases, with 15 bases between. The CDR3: CASSSAPQSRANVLTF. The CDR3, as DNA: TGTGCCAGCAGCTCCGCACCACAAAGTCGGGCCAACGTCCTGACTTTC. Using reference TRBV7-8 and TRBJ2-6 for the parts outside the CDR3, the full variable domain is GAGVSQSPRYKVAKRGQDVALRCDPISGHVSLFWYQQALGQGPEFLTYFQNEAQLDKSGLPSDRFFAERPEGSVSTLKIQRTQQEDSAVYLCASSSAPQSRANVLTFGAGSRLTVL.

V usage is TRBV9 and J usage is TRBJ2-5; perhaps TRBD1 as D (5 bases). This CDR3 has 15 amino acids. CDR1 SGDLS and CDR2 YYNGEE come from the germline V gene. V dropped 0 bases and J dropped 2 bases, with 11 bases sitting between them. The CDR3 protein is CASSVGGQPQETQYF. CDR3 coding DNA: TGTGCCAGCAGCGTAGGCGGACAACCACAAGAGACCCAGTACTTC.

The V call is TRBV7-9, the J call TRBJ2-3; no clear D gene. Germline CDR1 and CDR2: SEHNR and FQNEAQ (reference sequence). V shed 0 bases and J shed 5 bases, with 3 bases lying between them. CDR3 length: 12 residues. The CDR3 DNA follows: TGTGCCAGCAGCTTAGCTTTAGATACGCAGTATTTT. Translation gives CASSLALDTQYF. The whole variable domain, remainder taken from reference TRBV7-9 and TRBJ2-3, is DTGVSQNPRHKITKRGQNVTFRCDPISEHNRLYWYRQTLGQGPEFLTYFQNEAQLEKSRLLSDRFSAERPKGSFSTLEIQRTEQGDSAMYLCASSLALDTQYFGPGTRLTVL.

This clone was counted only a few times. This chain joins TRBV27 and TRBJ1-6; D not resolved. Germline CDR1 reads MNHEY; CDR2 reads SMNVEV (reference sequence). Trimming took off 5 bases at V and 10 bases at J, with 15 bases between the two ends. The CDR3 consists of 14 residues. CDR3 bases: TGTGCCAGCAGTCTCATTGGGTTGAGATCACCCCTCCACTTT. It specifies CASSLIGLRSPLHF.

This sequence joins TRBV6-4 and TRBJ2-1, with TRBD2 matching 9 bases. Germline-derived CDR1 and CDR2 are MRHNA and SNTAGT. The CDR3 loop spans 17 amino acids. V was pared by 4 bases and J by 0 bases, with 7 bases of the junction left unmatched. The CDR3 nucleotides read TGTGCCAGCAGTGCGGGACTAGCCCTAGGCTCCTACAATGAGCAGTTCTTC. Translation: CASSAGLALGSYNEQFF.

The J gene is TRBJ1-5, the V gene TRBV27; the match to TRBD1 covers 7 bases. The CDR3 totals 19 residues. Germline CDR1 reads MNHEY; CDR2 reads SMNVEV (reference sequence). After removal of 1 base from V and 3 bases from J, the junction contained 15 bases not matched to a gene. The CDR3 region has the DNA TGTGCCAGCAGTTTATATGGTGGGGACAGTCTGGCAATCAATCAGCCCCAGCATTTT. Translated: CASSLYGGDSLAINQPQHF.

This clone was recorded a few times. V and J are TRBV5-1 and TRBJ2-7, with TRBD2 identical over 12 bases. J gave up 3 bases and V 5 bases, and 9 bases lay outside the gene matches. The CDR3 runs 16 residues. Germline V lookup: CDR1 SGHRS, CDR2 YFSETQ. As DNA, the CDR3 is TGCGCCAGCAGGTATCTAGCGGGGGGGCCAGACTACGAGCAGTACTTC. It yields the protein CASRYLAGGPDYEQYF.

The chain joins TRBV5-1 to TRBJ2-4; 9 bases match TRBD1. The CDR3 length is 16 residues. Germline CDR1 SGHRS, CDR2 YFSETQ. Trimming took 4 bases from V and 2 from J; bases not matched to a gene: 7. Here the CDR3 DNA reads TGCGCCAGCAGCCCGACAGGGGGTGGGACCAAAAACATTCAGTACTTC. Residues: CASSPTGGGTKNIQYF. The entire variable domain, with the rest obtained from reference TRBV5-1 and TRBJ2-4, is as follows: KAGVTQTPRYLIKTRGQQVTLSCSPISGHRSVSWYQQTPGQGLQFLFEYFSETQRNKGNFPGRFSGRQFSNSRSEMNVSTLELGDSALYLCASSPTGGGTKNIQYFGAGTRLSVL.

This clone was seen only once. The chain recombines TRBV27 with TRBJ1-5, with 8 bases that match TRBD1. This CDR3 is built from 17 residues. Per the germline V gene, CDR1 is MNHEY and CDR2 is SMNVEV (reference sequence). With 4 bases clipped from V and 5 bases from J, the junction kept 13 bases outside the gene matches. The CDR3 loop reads CASSSSHIQGDDQPQHF. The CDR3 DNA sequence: TGTGCCAGCAGTTCTTCCCACATACAGGGGGACGATCAGCCCCAGCATTTT.